A single sample gave rise to the 31 T cell receptor beta chains below, sequenced in a study of blood T cell repertoires in COVID-19. TCRdb's table, derived via immunoSEQ multiplex PCR, lists solely in-frame clones and lacks some. The sample holds 150,000 to 200,000 clones; roughly 80% are singletons and the top ten take approximately 8%. The specimen was peripheral blood. These receptors all come from a man in his fifties or sixties with acute or convalescent COVID-19.

V gene TRBV18 combines with J gene TRBJ2-1; possible D gene TRBD1, 6 bases. This CDR3 contains 15 residues. Trimming cost V 6 bases and J 7 bases, with 19 bases left between them. The germline V gene encodes CDR1 KGHSH and CDR2 LQKENI. CDR3 residues: CASSPRGVVGNEQFF. In DNA form, the CDR3 reads TGTGCCAGCTCCCCCAGGGGAGTTGTAGGTAATGAGCAGTTCTTC.

The chain carries TRBV4-3 and TRBJ1-4; D uncertain. V was cut by 4 bases and J by 4 bases, with 10 bases left in between. CDR1 and CDR2 (germline): LGHNA, YSLEER. The CDR3 covers 14 residues. The CDR3 reads CASSPTHLNEKLFF. The CDR3 DNA follows: TGCGCCAGCAGCCCTACTCACCTTAATGAAAAACTGTTTTTT.

V is TRBV9 and J is TRBJ1-2; possible D gene TRBD1, 5 bases. Trimming stripped 0 bases from V and 4 bases from J, with 10 bases between. Germline values: CDR1 SGDLS, CDR2 YYNGEE. CDR3 length: 14 amino acids. CDR3 in amino acids: CASSVGRGGYGYTF. CDR3 nucleotides: TGTGCCAGCAGCGTAGGTCGGGGGGGCTATGGCTACACCTTC.

The rearrangement uses TRBV11-1 and TRBJ2-7; D may be TRBD1 (5 bases). The CDR3 loop spans 15 amino acids. Germline loops: CDR1 SGHAT, CDR2 FQDESV (reference sequence). The V gene lost 5 bases and the J gene lost 3 bases, with 17 bases spanning the gap. The CDR3 is CASSLDTSIHYEQYF. The DNA of the CDR3 is TGTGCCAGCAGCCTGGACACGTCGATCCACTACGAGCAGTACTTC.

J is TRBJ2-6 and V is TRBV6-2 or TRBV6-3; D is unresolved. Germline lookup yields CDR1 MNHEY and CDR2 SVGEGT. V shed 5 bases and J shed 0 bases, with 17 bases lying between them. The CDR3 has 18 amino acids. CDR3 amino acids: CASSHHPDTSSGANVLTF. In nucleotides, the CDR3 is TGTGCCAGCAGTCACCACCCTGACACGAGCTCTGGGGCCAACGTCCTGACTTTC.

This clone has more than one count but fewer than ten. The V and J genes are TRBV4-1 and TRBJ1-4; 7 bases line up with TRBD1. The germline CDR1 and CDR2 sequences are MGHRA and YSYEKL. Trimming removed 4 bases from V and 15 bases from J; junction bases left unmatched: 17. The CDR3 extends over 15 amino acids. CDR3 nucleotide sequence: TGCGCCAGCAGCCCAATTTGGCAGTCGGGACAGAGCATGTTTTTT. It specifies CASSPIWQSGQSMFF.

The J gene is TRBJ2-7, the V gene TRBV6-5, with 9 nucleotides matching TRBD2. This CDR3 contains 15 residues. V lost 0 bases and J lost 3; bases outside the gene matches: 3. The V gene's germline CDR1 is MNHEY and CDR2 SVGAGI. The CDR3 DNA follows: TGTGCCAGCAGTTACTCGGCGGGAGGGAACTACGAGCAGTACTTC. Translating it yields CASSYSAGGNYEQYF.

The chain links TRBV10-3 to TRBJ2-2; a weak D match, TRBD2 (6 bases). This CDR3 region has 15 residues. CDR1 is ENHRY, CDR2 SYGVKD, per germline. Trimming cost V 6 bases and J 1 base, with 12 bases left between them. The CDR3 spells CAISASDRNTGELFF. CDR3 in DNA: TGTGCCATCAGCGCTAGCGACAGGAACACCGGGGAGCTGTTTTTT.

This chain uses TRBV6-5 with TRBJ2-7; TRBD1 might be the D (6 bases). CDR3 length: 16 amino acids. In germline, CDR1 is MNHEY, CDR2 SVGAGI. V was cut by 0 bases and J by 0 bases, with 12 bases left in between. The CDR3 DNA is TGTGCCAGCAGTTACTCACCCTACAGGGACTCCTACGAGCAGTACTTC. It translates to CASSYSPYRDSYEQYF.

A word on this clone: Other DNA sequences of this sample code for an identical CDR3. The chain combines TRBV5-8 with TRBJ1-2; TRBD1 is a possible D gene (5 bases). V dropped 1 base and J dropped 1 base, with 5 bases sitting between them. CDR3 length: 13 residues. Germline V gene lookup returns CDR1 SGHTS and CDR2 YDEGEE. This CDR3 reads CASSLQGNYGYTF. The CDR3 DNA follows: TGTGCCAGCAGCTTGCAGGGTAACTATGGCTACACCTTC.

The gene calls are TRBV6-5 and TRBJ1-2, with 7 bases identical to TRBD1. CDR1 is MNHEY and CDR2 is SVGAGI in the germline V gene. The CDR3 has 14 residues. J was trimmed by 5 bases and V by 6 bases; bases with no gene match: 9. This CDR3 reads CASRDRAGSYGYTF. CDR3 coding DNA: TGTGCCAGCAGAGACAGGGCTGGAAGTTATGGCTACACCTTC.

The chain has TRBV4-3 and TRBJ1-1; possibly TRBD1 for D (5 bases). V shed 4 bases and J shed 7 bases, with 10 bases lying between them. This CDR3 has 12 amino acids. Germline CDR1 is LGHNA and CDR2 is YSLEER. The CDR3 protein is CASSRIQGEAFF. CDR3 nucleotide sequence: TGCGCCAGCAGCCGGATCCAGGGTGAAGCTTTCTTT.

In this sample, this clone turned up once. The same CDR3 also results from other DNA sequences found in this sample. The chain links TRBV5-1 to TRBJ1-1; TRBD1 agrees at 10 bases. Per the germline V gene, CDR1 is SGHRS and CDR2 is YFSETQ. The CDR3 has 13 residues. Losses at the gene ends were 5 bases for V and 4 bases for J; bases not matched to a gene: 2. The CDR3 sequence is CASSRDRGTEAFF. The CDR3, as DNA: TGCGCCAGCAGTAGGGACAGGGGCACTGAAGCTTTCTTT.

The chain combines TRBV18 with TRBJ1-3; D not resolved. V gave up 2 bases and J gave up 4 bases, with 12 bases separating them. The CDR3 totals 15 residues. The V gene's germline CDR1 is KGHSH and CDR2 LQKENI. This chain's CDR3 is CASSPTGARGNTIYF. Here the CDR3 DNA reads TGTGCCAGCTCACCAACGGGAGCAAGGGGAAACACCATATATTTT.

The V call is TRBV5-5, the J call TRBJ2-7; 7 bases are a match to TRBD2. V shed 2 bases and J 2 bases; nucleotides not matched to a gene: 4. The CDR3 length is 14 residues. The V gene's germline CDR1 is SGHKS and CDR2 YYEKEE (reference sequence). The CDR3 loop reads CASSLAGFTYEQYF. The CDR3 nucleotides are TGTGCCAGCAGCTTAGCGGGGTTCACCTACGAGCAGTACTTC.

This clone came up a few times. V is TRBV6-1 and J is TRBJ1-4; weak D call: TRBD1 (6 bases). The CDR3 covers 17 residues. The V gene's germline CDR1 is MNHNS and CDR2 SASEGT. Between the trimmed V and J ends, which lost 2 bases and 4 bases, there was a span of 17 bases. The CDR3 DNA reads as TGTGCCAGCAGTGAATATTATGACAGGTTTTATAATGAAAAACTGTTTTTT. Amino acids: CASSEYYDRFYNEKLFF.

V is TRBV2 and J is TRBJ2-5; TRBD1 agrees at 8 bases. V dropped 8 bases and J dropped 8; count of bases not matched to a gene: 13. In germline, CDR1 is SNHLY, CDR2 FYNNEI. The length of the CDR3 is 14 residues. The CDR3 reads CASPSPGTGATQYF. Written as DNA, the CDR3 is TGTGCCAGCCCATCCCCGGGGACAGGAGCCACCCAGTACTTC.

In its sample, this clone was seen a few times. The chain uses TRBV27 and TRBJ1-6; D remains ambiguous. CDR1 is MNHEY and CDR2 is SMNVEV in the germline V gene (reference sequence). V gave up 5 bases and J gave up 8 bases, with 10 bases separating them. The CDR3 is 13 amino acids. CDR3 in DNA: TGTGCCAGCAGTGCGGGATCCCATTCACCCCTCCACTTT. This codes for CASSAGSHSPLHF.

This clone appeared a few times. This rearrangement joins TRBV5-1 to TRBJ2-5, with 7 bases fitting TRBD1. Trimming cost V 5 bases and J 4 bases; bases outside gene matches: 8. CDR1 and CDR2 (germline): SGHRS, YFSETQ. The length of the CDR3 is 14 residues. This chain's CDR3 is CASRLTGPAETQYF. In DNA form, the CDR3 reads TGCGCCAGCAGATTGACAGGGCCTGCAGAGACCCAGTACTTC.

The chain recombines TRBV30 with TRBJ1-1; 8 bases are shared with TRBD1. The germline V gene encodes CDR1 GTSNPN and CDR2 SVGIG (reference sequence). Germline trimming cut 2 bases from V and 11 bases from J; bases unmatched to any gene: 19. This CDR3 has 16 residues. Written as DNA, the CDR3 is TGTGCCTGGAGTATCGACAGGGGAGGAGGACTAACGACGGCTTTCTTT. Its protein product is CAWSIDRGGGLTTAFF.

The gene calls are TRBV6-2 or TRBV6-3 and TRBJ2-5, with 11 nucleotides matching TRBD2. The CDR3 sequence is 15 residues long. CDR1 is MNHEY and CDR2 is SVGEGT in the germline V gene. J gave up 3 bases and V 5 bases, and 5 bases lay outside the gene matches. The CDR3 sequence is CASSGPGLAEETQYF. Written as DNA, the CDR3 is TGTGCCAGCAGTGGCCCGGGACTAGCGGAAGAGACCCAGTACTTC.

This chain links TRBV4-1 with TRBJ1-2; no clear D gene. CDR1 is MGHRA, CDR2 YSYEKL, per germline. With 1 base removed from V and 6 bases from J, the gap between germline ends came to 9 bases. CDR3 size: 13 residues. CDR3 sequence (DNA): TGCGCCAGCAGCCAAGGGGAGAGGGATGGCTACACCTTC. This gives the protein CASSQGERDGYTF.

This rearrangement joins TRBV27 to TRBJ2-5; D remains unclear. The CDR3 spans 13 residues. The germline V gene encodes CDR1 MNHEY and CDR2 SMNVEV (reference sequence). V was pared by 3 bases and J by 0 bases, with 5 bases between. The DNA of the CDR3 is TGTGCCAGCAGTTTGTCGGACCAAGAGACCCAGTACTTC. This gives the protein CASSLSDQETQYF.

This clone was found a few times. J is TRBJ2-3 and V is TRBV7-2, with TRBD2 matching 11 bases. The V gene end was trimmed by 4 bases and the J gene end by 2 bases; junction bases not matched to a gene: 8. CDR1 SGHTA and CDR2 FQGNSA come from the germline V gene. CDR3 length: 17 residues. The CDR3 here is CASSSRTSGSFTDTQYF. CDR3 nucleotides: TGTGCCAGCAGCTCCCGTACTAGCGGGAGCTTCACAGATACGCAGTATTTT.

This chain joins TRBV5-1 and TRBJ2-2; no clear D. Germline-derived CDR1 and CDR2 are SGHRS and YFSETQ. Trimming shortened V by 1 base and J by 2 bases, and 9 bases separated the two germline ends. The CDR3 consists of 15 residues. This chain's CDR3 is CASSLTLTNTGELFF. The CDR3 DNA sequence: TGCGCCAGCAGCTTGACCCTTACTAACACCGGGGAGCTGTTTTTT.

The chain carries TRBV7-2 and TRBJ2-7; TRBD1 is a possible D gene (6 bases). Trimming cost V 3 bases and J 0 bases, with 9 bases left between them. Germline lookup yields CDR1 SGHTA and CDR2 FQGNSA. The CDR3 consists of 14 residues. CDR3 in DNA: TGTGCCAGCAGCTTGGACAGCCTCTCCTACGAGCAGTACTTC. Its protein is CASSLDSLSYEQYF. The variable domain in full, completed from reference TRBV7-2 and TRBJ2-7, reads GAGVSQSPSNKVTEKGKDVELRCDPISGHTALYWYRQSLGQGLEFLIYFQGNSAPDKSGLPSDRFSAERTGGSVSTLTIQRTQQEDSAVYLCASSLDSLSYEQYFGPGTRLTVT.

The chain has TRBV20-1 and TRBJ2-1, with D uncertain. V was shortened by 3 bases and J by 5 bases, with 5 bases between the two germline ends. CDR3 length: 11 residues. In germline, CDR1 is DFQATT, CDR2 SNEGSKA (reference sequence). CDR3 coding DNA: TGCAGTGCTAGCAACAACAATGAGCAGTTCTTC. Encoded protein: CSASNNNEQFF.

V usage is TRBV4-1 and J usage is TRBJ1-4; D may be TRBD1 (5 bases). CDR1 and CDR2 from the germline V gene are MGHRA and YSYEKL. V gave up 4 bases and J gave up 4 bases, with 13 bases separating them. This CDR3 region has 15 residues. DNA of the CDR3: TGCGCCAGCAGCCCAGGGCACGGAAATAATGAAAAACTGTTTTTT. It is translated as CASSPGHGNNEKLFF.

The chain couples TRBV7-3 to TRBJ2-1; unclear D gene. V was pared by 5 bases and J by 5 bases, with 4 bases between. Germline loops: CDR1 SGHTA, CDR2 FQGTGA. The CDR3 covers 11 residues. CDR3 sequence (DNA): TGTGCCAGCAGCCGCGACAATGAGCAGTTCTTC. The encoded protein is CASSRDNEQFF.

The rearrangement uses TRBV24-1 and TRBJ2-4; 8 nucleotides line up with TRBD1. Per the germline V gene, CDR1 is KGHDR and CDR2 is SFDVKD. V shed 2 bases, J shed 8 bases, and the junction held 4 bases outside the gene matches. The CDR3 is 14 amino acids. CDR3 coding DNA: TGTGCCACCAGTGATTCGGACAGGGTGGACATTCAGTACTTC. Translated: CATSDSDRVDIQYF.

The chain carries TRBV12-3 or TRBV12-4 and TRBJ1-1; 7 bases agree with TRBD1. With V trimmed by 4 bases and J by 11 bases, 4 bases remained unmatched. This CDR3 is built from 11 residues. CDR3 nucleotides: TGTGCCAGCAGTTCACAGGGGAGGGCTTTCTTT. Protein product: CASSSQGRAFF.